This is a list of T cell receptor beta chains from one sample in a study of T cell repertoires in cytomegalovirus infection. TCRdb ran MiXCR on the reads and lists one entry per CDR3 protein. The sample lists 310,000 or so distinct CDR3 sequences, 17% occurring once. Sequenced material: PBMCs. These receptors originate from a human donor in good health (CMV status not recorded). Some clones in this sample may be carry-over from other donors' samples. The CDR3 runs from the conserved cysteine through the conserved F or W. D genes are given only for firm matches. Size values are once, few and many counts, or a class for expanded clones, and some rows have none.

clone size	D gene	V gene	J gene	CDR3 protein	CDR3 DNA
few	.	TRBV11-2	TRBJ2-2	CASSLSNANTGELFF	TGTGCCAGCAGCTTGTCGAACGCGAACACCGGGGAGCTGTTTTTT
.	.	TRBV20-1	TRBJ1-2	CSAPSGFDGYTF	TGCAGTGCCCCCTCCGGGTTCGACGGCTACACCTTC
many	.	TRBV20-1	TRBJ1-5	CSATKWGGRSNQPQHF	TGCAGTGCTACCAAATGGGGGGGTAGGAGCAATCAGCCCCAGCATTTT
many	.	TRBV7-2	TRBJ1-5	CASSLQPTGNQPQHF	TGTGCCAGCAGCTTACAACCGACAGGCAATCAGCCCCAGCATTTT
.	.	TRBV28	TRBJ1-5	CASTSGEGRQPQHF	TGTGCCAGCACCTCCGGAGAGGGGCGGCAGCCCCAGCATTTT
many	.	TRBV28	TRBJ1-1	CASSIPGTLNTEAFF	TGTGCCAGCAGTATCCCCGGGACTTTGAACACTGAAGCTTTCTTT
many	TRBD1	TRBV10-3	TRBJ1-2	CAISDQGQEYGYTF	TGTGCCATCAGTGATCAGGGACAGGAGTATGGCTACACCTTC
once	.	TRBV20-1	TRBJ1-2	CSARGFVPASSDRTQNYGYTF	TGCAGTGCTAGAGGCTTTGTTCCCGCCTCGTCAGATCGGACACAGAACTATGGCTACACCTTC
few	.	TRBV2	TRBJ2-7	CASTRDIHEQYF	TGTGCCAGCACCCGGGACATCCACGAGCAGTACTTC
few	TRBD2	TRBV28	TRBJ2-1	CASRLAGGPTAYNEQFF	TGTGCCAGCAGACTAGCGGGGGGGCCTACCGCCTACAATGAGCAGTTCTTC
many	.	TRBV27	TRBJ2-6	CASSLSRSGANVLTF	TGTGCCAGCAGTTTGTCGCGCTCTGGGGCCAACGTCCTGACTTTC
many	.	TRBV12-3/TRBV12-4	TRBJ1-1	CASSTRGSGTEAFF	TGTGCCAGCAGCACGAGGGGGTCTGGCACTGAAGCTTTCTTT
.	.	TRBV4-2	TRBJ2-7	CASSQDGQVLSYEQYF	TGTGCCAGCAGCCAAGACGGGCAGGTACTCTCCTACGAGCAGTACTTC
.	.	TRBV4-1	TRBJ2-5	CASSRPRETQYF	TGCGCCAGCAGCCGCCCAAGGGAGACCCAGTACTTC
few	TRBD1	TRBV24-1	TRBJ2-1	CATSEGQGPYNEQFF	TGTGCCACCAGTGAGGGACAGGGGCCCTACAATGAGCAGTTCTTC
.	TRBD2	TRBV19	TRBJ2-1	CASSTRARTSGYNEQFF	TGTGCCAGTAGCACACGGGCCCGGACTAGCGGCTACAATGAGCAGTTCTTC
many	.	TRBV6-1	TRBJ1-2	CASSYSGPGEGYTF	TGTGCCAGCAGTTACTCCGGACCAGGGGAGGGCTACACCTTC
many	.	TRBV29-1	TRBJ1-1	CSVEQKNTEAFF	TGCAGCGTTGAACAAAAGAACACTGAAGCTTTCTTT
few	.	TRBV20-1	TRBJ2-3	CSARGAAGGVTQYF	TGCAGTGCCAGGGGGGCGGCAGGAGGGGTGACGCAGTATTTT
many	.	TRBV7-2	TRBJ2-5	CASSPQGLETQYF	TGTGCCAGCAGCCCACAGGGTCTCGAGACCCAGTACTTC
.	TRBD2	TRBV20-1	TRBJ2-7	CSAAYPGGLAYEQYF	TGCAGTGCGGCGTACCCCGGGGGGTTGGCCTACGAGCAGTACTTC
many	.	TRBV7-9	TRBJ2-6	CASRLSSGANVLTF	TGTGCCAGCAGGCTGAGCTCTGGGGCCAACGTCCTGACTTTC
many	.	TRBV7-2	TRBJ1-5	CASSPGAGQGNQPQHF	TGTGCCAGCAGCCCGGGGGCAGGGCAGGGGAATCAGCCCCAGCATTTT
.	.	TRBV5-1	TRBJ2-7	CASSLDASSYEQYF	TGCGCCAGCAGCTTGGACGCCAGCTCGTACGAGCAGTACTTC
few	TRBD1	TRBV11-2	TRBJ1-4	CASSLTGGTNEKLFF	TGTGCCAGCAGCCTGACAGGGGGAACTAATGAAAAACTGTTTTTT
many	TRBD1	TRBV4-2	TRBJ1-5	CASSHDTGGNQPQHF	TGTGCCAGCAGCCATGATACAGGGGGAAATCAGCCCCAGCATTTT
few	.	TRBV4-3	TRBJ1-1	CASSQDLRVGTEAFF	TGCGCCAGCAGCCAAGATTTGCGGGTAGGAACTGAAGCTTTCTTT
few	TRBD1	TRBV20-1	TRBJ2-3	CSALTGGSGTDTQYF	TGCAGTGCTCTTACAGGGGGCTCGGGCACAGATACGCAGTATTTT
many	.	TRBV11-2	TRBJ2-3	CASSLSSPADTQYF	TGTGCCAGCAGCTTATCGTCCCCGGCCGATACGCAGTATTTT
.	TRBD2	TRBV5-6	TRBJ2-1	CASSSGGGTYNEQFF	TGTGCCAGCAGCTCTGGCGGGGGGACCTACAATGAGCAGTTCTTC
.	.	TRBV7-3	TRBJ2-1	CASSLANDEQFF	TGTGCCAGCAGCTTGGCGAACGACGAGCAGTTCTTC
few	.	TRBV24-1	TRBJ2-7	CATSDSNSYEQYF	TGTGCCACCAGTGATTCTAACTCCTACGAGCAGTACTTC
.	.	TRBV12-3/TRBV12-4	TRBJ1-1	CASTNTGYTEAFF	TGTGCCAGCACCAATACAGGCTACACTGAAGCTTTCTTT
.	.	TRBV7-2	TRBJ2-7	CASSSRLAAGEQYF	TGTGCCAGCAGCTCCCGGTTAGCGGCGGGGGAGCAGTACTTC
.	TRBD1	TRBV12-3/TRBV12-4	TRBJ1-5	CASSPQGGYSNQPQHF	TGTGCCAGCAGCCCCCAGGGGGGGTATAGCAATCAGCCCCAGCATTTT